This T cell receptor beta chain was captured in a study of blood T cell repertoires in COVID-19. In the study overall: Italy, Spain and the United States were the sources of the convalescent and acute COVID-19 samples. Nucleic acid was either cDNA or gDNA, and it came from T cells, B-cell-depleted T cells, or PBMCs.

Methods used by the authors: Estimation of nucleated cell counts relied on the amplification of reference gene primers. Sequencing used immunoSEQ multiplex PCR; TCRdb keeps in-frame clones, though not all of them. The V and J calls and clone size come from that table; D and trimming were worked out from the DNA. The sample lists 200,000 or so clones; 84% were seen once. This clone has a single count. The CDR3 covers 15 residues. The V segment lost 3 bases and the J segment 2 bases; nucleotides outside the gene matches: 5. Germline V gives CDR1 SGDLS, CDR2 YYNGEE. Material for sequencing was peripheral blood. The clonotype was recovered from a woman aged 30 to 39 who had recovered from COVID-19. V is TRBV9 and J is TRBJ2-7, with 10 bases aligning to TRBD1. The chain's CDR3 is CASSAGQGPTYEQYF. CDR3 DNA: TGTGCCAGCAGCGCGGGACAGGGGCCAACCTACGAGCAGTACTTC.